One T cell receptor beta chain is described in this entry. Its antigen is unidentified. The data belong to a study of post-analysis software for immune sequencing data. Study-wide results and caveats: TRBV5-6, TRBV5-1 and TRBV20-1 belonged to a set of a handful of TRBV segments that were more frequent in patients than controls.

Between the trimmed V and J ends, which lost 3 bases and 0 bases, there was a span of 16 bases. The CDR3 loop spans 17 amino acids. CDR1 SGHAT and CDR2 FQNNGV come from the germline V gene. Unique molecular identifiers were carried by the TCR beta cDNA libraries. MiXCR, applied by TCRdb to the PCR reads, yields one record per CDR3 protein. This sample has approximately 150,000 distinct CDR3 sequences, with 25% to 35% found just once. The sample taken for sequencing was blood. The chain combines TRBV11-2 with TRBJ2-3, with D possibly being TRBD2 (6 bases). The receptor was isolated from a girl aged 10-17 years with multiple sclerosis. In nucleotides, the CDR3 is TGTGCCAGCAGCTTGTCGGCGTCGGAGGGGAGCACAGATACGCAGTATTTT. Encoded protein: CASSLSASEGSTDTQYF. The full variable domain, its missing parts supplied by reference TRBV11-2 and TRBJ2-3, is EAGVAQSPRYKIIEKRQSVAFWCNPISGHATLYWYQQILGQGPKLLIQFQNNGVVDDSQLPKDRFSAERLKGVDSTLKIQPAKLEDSAVYLCASSLSASEGSTDTQYFGPGTRLTVL.